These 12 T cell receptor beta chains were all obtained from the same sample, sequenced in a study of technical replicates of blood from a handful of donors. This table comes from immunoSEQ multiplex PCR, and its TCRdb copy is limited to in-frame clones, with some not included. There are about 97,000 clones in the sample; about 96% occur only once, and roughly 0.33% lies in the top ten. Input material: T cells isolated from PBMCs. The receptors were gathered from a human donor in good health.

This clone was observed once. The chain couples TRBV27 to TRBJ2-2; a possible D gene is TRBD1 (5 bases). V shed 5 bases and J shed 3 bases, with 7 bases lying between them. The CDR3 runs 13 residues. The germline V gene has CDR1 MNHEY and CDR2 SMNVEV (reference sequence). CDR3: CASSDRYTGELFF. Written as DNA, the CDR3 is TGTGCCAGCAGTGACAGATACACCGGGGAGCTGTTTTTT.

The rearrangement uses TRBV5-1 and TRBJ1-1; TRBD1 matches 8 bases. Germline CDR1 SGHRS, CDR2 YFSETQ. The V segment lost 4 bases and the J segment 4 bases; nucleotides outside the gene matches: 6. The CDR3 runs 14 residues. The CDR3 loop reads CASSGGQEGTEAFF. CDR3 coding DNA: TGCGCCAGCAGCGGGGGACAGGAGGGCACTGAAGCTTTCTTT.

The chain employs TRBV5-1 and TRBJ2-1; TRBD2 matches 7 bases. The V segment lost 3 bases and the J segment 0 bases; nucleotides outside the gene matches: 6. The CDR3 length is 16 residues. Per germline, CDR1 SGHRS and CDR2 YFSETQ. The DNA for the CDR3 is TGCGCCAGCAGCTGGACCTCTAGCGGCTCCTACAATGAGCAGTTCTTC. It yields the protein CASSWTSSGSYNEQFF.

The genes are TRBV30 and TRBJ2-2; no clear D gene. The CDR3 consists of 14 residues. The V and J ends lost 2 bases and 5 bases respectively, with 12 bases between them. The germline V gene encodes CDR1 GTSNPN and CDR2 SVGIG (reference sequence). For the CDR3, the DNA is TGTGCCTGGAGTCGGTCCCGTACGACCGGGGAGCTGTTTTTT. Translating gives CAWSRSRTTGELFF.

The CDR3 DNA is TGTGCCAGCAGCGTAGTTAGCGGGTCCTACAATGAGCAGTTCTTC. Protein product: CASSVVSGSYNEQFF. The V and J genes are TRBV9 and TRBJ2-1; 7 bases map to TRBD2. With V trimmed by 0 bases and J by 1 base, 1 base remained unmatched. Per the germline V gene, CDR1 is SGDLS and CDR2 is YYNGEE. The CDR3 loop spans 15 amino acids.

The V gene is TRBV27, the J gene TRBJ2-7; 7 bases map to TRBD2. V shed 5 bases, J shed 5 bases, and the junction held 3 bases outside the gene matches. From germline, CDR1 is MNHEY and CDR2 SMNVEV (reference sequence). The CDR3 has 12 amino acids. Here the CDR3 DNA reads TGTGCCAGCAGTCCGGGACTAAACGAGCAGTACTTC. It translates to CASSPGLNEQYF.

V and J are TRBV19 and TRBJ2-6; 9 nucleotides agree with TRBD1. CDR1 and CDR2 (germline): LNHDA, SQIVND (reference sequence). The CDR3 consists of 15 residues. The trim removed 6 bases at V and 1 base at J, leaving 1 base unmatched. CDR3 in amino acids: CASSDRGSGANVLTF. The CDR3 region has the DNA TGTGCCAGTAGCGACAGGGGGTCTGGGGCCAACGTCCTGACTTTC.

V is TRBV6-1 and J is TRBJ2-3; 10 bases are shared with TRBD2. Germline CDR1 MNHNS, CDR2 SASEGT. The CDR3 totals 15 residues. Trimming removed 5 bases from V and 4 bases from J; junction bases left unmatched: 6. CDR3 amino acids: CASSTSGIVPDTQYF. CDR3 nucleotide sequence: TGTGCCAGCAGTACTAGCGGGATAGTTCCAGATACGCAGTATTTT.

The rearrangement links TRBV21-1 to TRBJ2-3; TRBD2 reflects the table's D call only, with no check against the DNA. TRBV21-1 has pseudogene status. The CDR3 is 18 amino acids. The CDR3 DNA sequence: TGTGCCAGCAGCAAAGAAGGACTAGCGGGAGATTCGTTAGATACGCAGTATTTT. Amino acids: CASSKEGLAGDSLDTQYF.

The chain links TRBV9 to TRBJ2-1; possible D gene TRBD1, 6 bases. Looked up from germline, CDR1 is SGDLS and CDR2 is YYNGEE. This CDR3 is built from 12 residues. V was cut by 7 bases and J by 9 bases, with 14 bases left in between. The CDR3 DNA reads TGTGCCAGCCAGGGACAAGTTGGTGAGCAGTTCTTC. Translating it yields CASQGQVGEQFF.

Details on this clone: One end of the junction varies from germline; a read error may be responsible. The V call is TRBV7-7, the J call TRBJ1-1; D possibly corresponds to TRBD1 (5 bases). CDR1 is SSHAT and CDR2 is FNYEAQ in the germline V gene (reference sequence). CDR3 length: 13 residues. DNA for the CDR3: TGTGCTAGCAGTCGACAGCTAAACACTGAAGCTTTCTTT. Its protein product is CASSRQLNTEAFF.

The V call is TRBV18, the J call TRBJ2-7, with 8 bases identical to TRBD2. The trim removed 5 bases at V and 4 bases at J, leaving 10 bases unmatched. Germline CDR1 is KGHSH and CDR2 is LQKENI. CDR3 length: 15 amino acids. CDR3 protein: CASSTLTGGAYEQYF. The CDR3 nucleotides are TGTGCCAGCTCAACATTGACCGGGGGGGCGTACGAGCAGTACTTC.